The T cell receptor beta chain under discussion was sequenced for a study of blood T cell repertoires in COVID-19. The germline gives CDR1 SGHVS, CDR2 FQNEAQ. The CDR3 has 15 amino acids. Between the trimmed V and J ends, which lost 1 base and 11 bases, there was a span of 18 bases. Sequenced by immunoSEQ multiplex PCR; TCRdb stores in-frame clones only, minus some. The table records 350,000 to 550,000 clones, 80% to 90% of them present only once. The sample consisted of peripheral blood. This TCR was sampled from a young woman with acute or convalescent COVID-19. This chain links TRBV7-8 with TRBJ1-5; D remains ambiguous. The CDR3 DNA reads as TGTGCCAGCAGCTTAGTCAGCCGGGCCGGGGTGGCCCAGCATTTT. This sequence encodes CASSLVSRAGVAQHF.